This TCR beta chain was identified in a study of T cell clonotyping in hematopoietic cell transplantation (dated by TCRdb to about 2021). General notes on the study: In the study, 140 or so blood samples were gathered from roughly 33 consecutive transplant recipients and their related donors. Recruitment of patients was conducted between late 2015 and January 2017, and follow-up was continued until late 2020 or death.

The immunoSEQ assay, a bias-controlled multiplex PCR with V- and J-specific primers, was used to amplify TCR beta CDR3 regions from genomic DNA. A second PCR step added a proprietary barcode and Illumina adapter sequences to the CDR3 amplicons. CDR3 libraries were sequenced on an Illumina MiSeq instrument. The authors' pipeline ran thus. immunoSEQ Analyzer 3.0 was used for export and quality control, with R Bioconductor and Immunarch used for downstream analyses. Repertoire metrics were calculated using only productive rearrangements within the normalized downsampled data set. In the normalized cohort, a clonotype counted as pathologically expanded if the clonotype was larger than 5 templates. The Inverse Simpson Index was used to measure repertoire diversity. CMV-specificity analyses were carried out on the non-normalized data set to capture all clonotypes. TCRdb mirrors the immuneACCESS table, restricted to in-frame sequences. Some clones are absent from its copies; in checked studies, under half trace to an unresolved V gene, and the reason for the others is unknown. V and J calls and clone size come straight from that table; D and trimming were deduced from the DNA. The sample data list 30,000 or so clones, and about 90% of these were observed just once. The top ten constitute around a tenth of the sample.

A note on this clone: Its antigen is unknown. It has no much larger one-base neighbor in the sample; base qualities were not kept.

The sample's time point label, in plain terms: 100 days after allo-HCT. Blood from recipients was drawn roughly 28 days before transplant, then again at days 30, 100 and 180 after transplant. Using Nuclei Lysis Solution, genomic DNA was extracted from unfractionated peripheral blood mononuclear cells that were either fresh or cryopreserved. The CDR3, cysteine through phenylalanine, is 13 amino acids long. CDR3 DNA is the only sequence kept; it has 39 bases, read in frame from the first base. In the germline V gene, CDR1 corresponds to SGHDT and CDR2 to YYEEEE. V was cut back by 7 bases and J by 5 bases, leaving a gap of 15 bases between them. Broad study findings and their caveats: Broader posttransplant TCR repertoire diversity was predicted by donor and pretransplant recipient Inverse Simpson Index values. The sample size was limited and the cells went unsorted, which meant the CD4 and CD8 repertoire contributions could not be told apart. Just a small fraction of recipient repertoires overlapped with donor repertoires, and more than 97% appeared de novo at the given depth. After transplant, TCR diversity in recipients dropped, and pathologically expanded clonotypes increased progressively from day 30 to day 180.

The source of this sequence is a female patient aged 50-65 years who had an allogeneic stem cell transplant from a related donor, so the T cells may come from the graft donor. Some clones in this sample may be carry-over from other donors' samples. The chain couples TRBV5-6 to TRBJ1-2, and perhaps TRBD1 as D gene, on 6 matching bases. The sample was PBMCs, taken 100 days after allogeneic stem cell transplant. Read as DNA, the sequence is TGTGCCAGCGACAGGCGGGGTAGATATGGCTACACCTTC. Translated, this is CASDRRGRYGYTF.